The sequence of this T cell receptor beta chain was determined in a study of blood T cell repertoires in COVID-19. Turning to the study itself: In each case, the material was cDNA or gDNA derived from T cells, B-cell-depleted T cells, or PBMCs.

Original data processing: How many nucleated cells were present was estimated from reference gene primer amplification. Only in-frame clones appear in the TCRdb table, and some are missing; sequencing was by immunoSEQ multiplex PCR. V and J calls and clone size are given by that table; D and trimming were obtained from the DNA. The sample has about 100,000 clones, about 78% seen once; the top ten hold approximately 8.2%. Trimming at V came to 3 bases and at J to 2 bases, leaving 2 bases not matched to a gene. This CDR3 spans 15 amino acids. From germline, CDR1 is LNHDA and CDR2 SQIVND (reference sequence).

This TCR was recovered from a man aged 45-65 years who had recovered from COVID-19. The chain carries TRBV19 and TRBJ1-2, with 11 bases that match TRBD1. The sequencing input was peripheral blood. The CDR3 sequence: CASSMDRGLNYGYTF. Written as DNA, the CDR3 is TGTGCCAGTAGTATGGACAGGGGGCTCAACTATGGCTACACCTTC.